Sequencing of this T cell receptor (beta chain) was carried out in a study of shared clonotypes between healthy human individuals. As processed by the authors: There were no quality scores in the junction-only immunoSEQ sequences, so filtering differed. TCRdb keeps only in-frame clones here, not all; method: immunoSEQ multiplex PCR. The V and J calls and clone size were taken over from that table, and D and trimming were inferred from the DNA. The sample comprises some 2,000,000 clones, around 95% of which are singletons, and roughly 0.13% rests with the top ten. On this clone: As yet, its antigen is unknown.

CDR3 size: 15 residues. With 1 base removed from V and 10 bases from J, the gap between germline ends came to 17 bases. Per germline, CDR1 SGHTA and CDR2 FQGNSA. The study's findings and limits: Sequencing depth was expected to influence donor clonotype sharing. Owing to a small donor count, the genetic and exposure-history diversity represented was limited. Relative to their counterparts shared across all four donors, non-shared clonotypes exhibited diminished generation probabilities.

The sample consisted of naive CD4+ T cells sorted from blood. Stated subset: CD45RA+ positively selected. The origin of this receptor is a man aged 18 to 30 in good health. The chain is built from TRBV7-2 and TRBJ2-1, with TRBD1 as a possible D gene (6 bases). CDR3 DNA: TGTGCCAGCAGCTTAGACGCCAGGGGCCCCTTAGAGCAGTTCTTC. It translates to CASSLDARGPLEQFF.